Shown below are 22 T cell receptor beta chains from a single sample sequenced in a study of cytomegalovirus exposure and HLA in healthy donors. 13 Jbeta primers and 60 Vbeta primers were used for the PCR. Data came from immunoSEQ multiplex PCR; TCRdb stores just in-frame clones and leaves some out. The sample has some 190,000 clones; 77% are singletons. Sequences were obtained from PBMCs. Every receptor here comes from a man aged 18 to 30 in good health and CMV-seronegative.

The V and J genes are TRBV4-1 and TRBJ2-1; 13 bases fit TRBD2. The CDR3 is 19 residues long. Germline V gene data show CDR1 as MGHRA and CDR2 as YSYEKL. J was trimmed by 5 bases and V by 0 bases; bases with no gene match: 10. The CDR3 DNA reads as TGCGCCAGCAGCCAAGACCCGGGATACACTAGCGGGGGGGACAATGAGCAGTTCTTC. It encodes CASSQDPGYTSGGDNEQFF.

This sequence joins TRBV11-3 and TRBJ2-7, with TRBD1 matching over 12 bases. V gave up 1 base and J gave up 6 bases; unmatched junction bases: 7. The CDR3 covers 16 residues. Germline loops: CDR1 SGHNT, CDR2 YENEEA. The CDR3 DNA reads TGTGCCAGCAGCTTAGGCTCAGGGGACAGGGGGCGCGAGCAGTACTTC. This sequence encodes CASSLGSGDRGREQYF. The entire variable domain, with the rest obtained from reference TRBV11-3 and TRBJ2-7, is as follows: EAGVVQSPRYKIIEKKQPVAFWCNPISGHNTLYWYLQNLGQGPELLIRYENEEAVDDSQLPKDRFSAERLKGVDSTLKIQPAELGDSAVYLCASSLGSGDRGREQYFGPGTRLTVT.

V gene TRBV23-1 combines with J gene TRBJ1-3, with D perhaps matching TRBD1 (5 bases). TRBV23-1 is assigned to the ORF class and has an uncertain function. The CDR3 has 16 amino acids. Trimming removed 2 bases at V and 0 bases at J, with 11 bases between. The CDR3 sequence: CASSQRQFRSGNTIYF. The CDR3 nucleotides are TGCGCCAGCAGTCAAAGACAGTTCCGCTCTGGAAACACCATATATTTT.

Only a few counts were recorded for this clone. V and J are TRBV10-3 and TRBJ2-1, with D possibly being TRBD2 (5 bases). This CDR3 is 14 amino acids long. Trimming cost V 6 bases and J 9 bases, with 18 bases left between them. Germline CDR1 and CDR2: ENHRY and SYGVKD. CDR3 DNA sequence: TGTGCCATCAGGTACGAGGGCCCCCGGGGTGAGCAGTTCTTC. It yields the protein CAIRYEGPRGEQFF.

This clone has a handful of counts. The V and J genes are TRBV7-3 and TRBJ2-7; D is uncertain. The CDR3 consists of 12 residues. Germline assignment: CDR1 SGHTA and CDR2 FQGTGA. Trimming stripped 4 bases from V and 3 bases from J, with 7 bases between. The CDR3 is CASSSLFYEQYF. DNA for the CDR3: TGTGCCAGCAGCTCCTTATTCTACGAGCAGTACTTC.

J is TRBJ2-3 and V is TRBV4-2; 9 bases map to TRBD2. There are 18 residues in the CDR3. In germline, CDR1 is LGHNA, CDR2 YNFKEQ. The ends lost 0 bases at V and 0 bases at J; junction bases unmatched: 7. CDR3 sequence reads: CASSQDSLAGPSTDTQYF. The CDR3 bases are TGTGCCAGCAGCCAAGATTCGCTAGCGGGGCCAAGCACAGATACGCAGTATTTT.

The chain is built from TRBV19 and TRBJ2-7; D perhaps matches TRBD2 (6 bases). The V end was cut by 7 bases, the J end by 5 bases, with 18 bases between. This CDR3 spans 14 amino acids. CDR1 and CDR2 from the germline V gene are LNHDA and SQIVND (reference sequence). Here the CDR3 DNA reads TGTGCCAGTACCGCGGGGCAGGGAAGCCACGAGCAGTACTTC. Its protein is CASTAGQGSHEQYF.

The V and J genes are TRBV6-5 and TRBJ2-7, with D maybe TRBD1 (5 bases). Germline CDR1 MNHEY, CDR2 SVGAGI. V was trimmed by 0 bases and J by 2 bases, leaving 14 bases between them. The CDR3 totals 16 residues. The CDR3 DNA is TGTGCCAGCAGTTACTCGAGAGGCTACAGGCCCTACGAGCAGTACTTC. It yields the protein CASSYSRGYRPYEQYF.

CDR3 nucleotides: TGTGCCAGTAGTCCTACATCCACCGGGACAGGCATGGAGTACTTC. Translated, it gives CASSPTSTGTGMEYF. J is TRBJ2-4 and V is TRBV19, with 8 bases lining up with TRBD1. The CDR3 is made up of 15 amino acids. Per the germline V gene, CDR1 is LNHDA and CDR2 is SQIVND (reference sequence). With 5 bases clipped from V and 14 bases from J, the junction kept 17 bases outside the gene matches.

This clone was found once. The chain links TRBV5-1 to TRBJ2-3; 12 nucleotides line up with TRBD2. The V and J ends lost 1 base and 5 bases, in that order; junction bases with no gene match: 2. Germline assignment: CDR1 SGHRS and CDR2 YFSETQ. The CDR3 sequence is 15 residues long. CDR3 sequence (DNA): TGCGCCAGCAGCTTGAGGACTAGCGGGGAAGATACGCAGTATTTT. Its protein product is CASSLRTSGEDTQYF.

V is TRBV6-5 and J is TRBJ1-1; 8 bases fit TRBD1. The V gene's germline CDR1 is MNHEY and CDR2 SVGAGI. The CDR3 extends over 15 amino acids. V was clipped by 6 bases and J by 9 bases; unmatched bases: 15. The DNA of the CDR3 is TGTGCCAGCAGACGGCCGGGACAGGCGGCTAGGCAAGCTTTCTTT. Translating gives CASRRPGQAARQAFF.

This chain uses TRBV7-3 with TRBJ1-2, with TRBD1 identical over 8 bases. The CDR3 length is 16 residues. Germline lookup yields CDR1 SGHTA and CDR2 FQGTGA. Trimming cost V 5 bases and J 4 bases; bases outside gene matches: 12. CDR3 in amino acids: CASSPKGGTGFYGYTF. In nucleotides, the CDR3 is TGTGCCAGCAGCCCAAAGGGTGGGACAGGTTTCTATGGCTACACCTTC.

CDR3 sequence: CASRQGGGQPQHF. The DNA of the CDR3 is TGTGCCAGCAGACAAGGGGGCGGGCAGCCCCAGCATTTT. The J gene is TRBJ1-5, the V gene TRBV6-6; 7 positions match TRBD1. The CDR3 loop spans 13 amino acids. The ends lost 6 bases at V and 7 bases at J; junction bases unmatched: 6. The germline CDR1 and CDR2 sequences are MNHNY and SVGAGI (reference sequence).

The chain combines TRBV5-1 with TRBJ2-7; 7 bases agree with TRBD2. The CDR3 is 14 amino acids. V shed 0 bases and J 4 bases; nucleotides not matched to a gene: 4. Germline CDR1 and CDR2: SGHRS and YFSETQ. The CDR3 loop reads CASSLAGGGYEQYF. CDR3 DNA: TGCGCCAGCAGCTTGGCCGGGGGAGGGTACGAGCAGTACTTC.

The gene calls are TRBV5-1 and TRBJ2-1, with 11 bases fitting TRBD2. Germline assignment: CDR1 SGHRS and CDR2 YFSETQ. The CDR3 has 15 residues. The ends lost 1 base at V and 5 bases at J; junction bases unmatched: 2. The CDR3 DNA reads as TGCGCCAGCAGCTTGATAGCGGGGGGGAACAATGAGCAGTTCTTC. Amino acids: CASSLIAGGNNEQFF.

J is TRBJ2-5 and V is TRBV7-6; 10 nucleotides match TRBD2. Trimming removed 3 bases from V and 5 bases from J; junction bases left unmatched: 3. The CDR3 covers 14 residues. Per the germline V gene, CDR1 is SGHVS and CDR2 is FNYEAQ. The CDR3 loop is CASSFTLAGETQYF. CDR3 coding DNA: TGTGCCAGCAGCTTCACACTAGCGGGGGAGACCCAGTACTTC.

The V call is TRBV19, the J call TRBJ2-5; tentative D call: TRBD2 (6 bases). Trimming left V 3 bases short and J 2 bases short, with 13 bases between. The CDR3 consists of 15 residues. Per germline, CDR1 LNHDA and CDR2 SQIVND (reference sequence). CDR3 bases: TGTGCCAGTAGTATTCTTGGAGGGAATCAAGAGACCCAGTACTTC. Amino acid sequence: CASSILGGNQETQYF.

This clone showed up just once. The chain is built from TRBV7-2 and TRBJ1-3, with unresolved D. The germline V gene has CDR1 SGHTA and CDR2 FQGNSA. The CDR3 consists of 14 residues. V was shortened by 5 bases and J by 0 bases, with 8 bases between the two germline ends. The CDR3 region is CASSREASGNTIYF. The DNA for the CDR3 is TGTGCCAGCAGCCGCGAGGCCTCTGGAAACACCATATATTTT.

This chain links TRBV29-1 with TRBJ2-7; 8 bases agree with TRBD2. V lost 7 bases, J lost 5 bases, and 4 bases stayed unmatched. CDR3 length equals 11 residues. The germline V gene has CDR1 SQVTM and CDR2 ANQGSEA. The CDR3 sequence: CSAGGPNEQYF. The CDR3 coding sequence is TGCAGCGCGGGAGGGCCTAACGAGCAGTACTTC.

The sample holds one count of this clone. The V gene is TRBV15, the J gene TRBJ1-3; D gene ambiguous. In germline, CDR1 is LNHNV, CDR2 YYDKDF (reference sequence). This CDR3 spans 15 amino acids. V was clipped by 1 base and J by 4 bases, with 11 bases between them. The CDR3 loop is CATSRGAGSGNTIYF. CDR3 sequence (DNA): TGTGCCACCAGCAGAGGGGCTGGTTCGGGAAACACCATATATTTT.

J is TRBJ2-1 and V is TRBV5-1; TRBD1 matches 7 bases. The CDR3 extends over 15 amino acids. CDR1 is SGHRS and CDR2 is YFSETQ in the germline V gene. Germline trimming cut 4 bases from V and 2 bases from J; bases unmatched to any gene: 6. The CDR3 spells CASSPSGGTYNEQFF. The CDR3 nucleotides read TGCGCCAGCAGCCCATCAGGGGGAACCTACAATGAGCAGTTCTTC.

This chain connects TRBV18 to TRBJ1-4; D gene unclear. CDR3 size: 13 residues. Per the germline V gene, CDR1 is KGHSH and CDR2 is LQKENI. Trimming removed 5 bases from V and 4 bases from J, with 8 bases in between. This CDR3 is CASSVQNNEKLFF. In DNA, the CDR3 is TGTGCCAGCTCAGTACAAAATAATGAAAAACTGTTTTTT.